The entry below describes one T cell receptor (beta chain). Which cohort a participant joined came from the clinical history participants gave. Authors' methods: Estimated nucleated cell counts came from reference gene primer amplification. Measured with immunoSEQ multiplex PCR; TCRdb has only the in-frame clones, and not every one. D and trimming were read from the DNA, whereas the V and J calls and clone size are those reported in that table. The sample contains hundreds of thousands of clones, over 75% of which appear only once. The data belong to a study of blood T cell repertoires in COVID-19. This CDR3 is 16 amino acids long. With 7 bases removed from V and 6 bases from J, the gap between germline ends came to 19 bases. The germline CDR1 and CDR2 sequences are WSHSY and SAAADI.

Sequenced input: PBMCs or T cells enriched from blood (not recorded which). The V and J genes are TRBV10-2 and TRBJ1-6, with D perhaps matching TRBD1 (6 bases). The origin of this receptor is a woman in her late teens or twenties who had been exposed to COVID-19. The CDR3, as DNA: TGCGCCAGCACCCGGACAGTACCAGATCTTAATTCACCCCTCCACTTT. It codes for CASTRTVPDLNSPLHF.